This T cell receptor beta chain was obtained from a study of control samples from healthy donors and cancer patients. V was pared by 10 bases and J by 3 bases, with 13 bases between. The CDR3 length is 13 residues. From germline, CDR1 is LNHDA and CDR2 SQIVND (reference sequence). Sequencing was performed with immunoSEQ multiplex PCR; in TCRdb, only in-frame clones are kept and a portion is missing. The sample lists roughly 120,000 clones, approximately 90% seen once, with 17% in the top ten. This TCR derives from a woman between 50 and 59 years old in good health. The rearrangement uses TRBV19 and TRBJ2-1; D remains unclear. The sequenced material came from blood. This CDR3 reads CATKSPGYNEQFF. The CDR3 coding sequence is TGTGCCACGAAATCTCCGGGCTACAATGAGCAGTTCTTC.